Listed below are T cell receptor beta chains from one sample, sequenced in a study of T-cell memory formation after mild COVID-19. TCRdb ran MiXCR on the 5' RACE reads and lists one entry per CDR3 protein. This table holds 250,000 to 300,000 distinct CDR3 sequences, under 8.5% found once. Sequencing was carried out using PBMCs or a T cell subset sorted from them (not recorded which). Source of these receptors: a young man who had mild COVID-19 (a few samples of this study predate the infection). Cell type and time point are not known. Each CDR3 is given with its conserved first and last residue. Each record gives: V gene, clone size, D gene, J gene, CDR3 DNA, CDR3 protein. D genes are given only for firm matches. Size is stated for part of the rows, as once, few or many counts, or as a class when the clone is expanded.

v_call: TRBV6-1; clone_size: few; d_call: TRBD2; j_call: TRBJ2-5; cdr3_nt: TGTGCCAGCAGGGGGACTAGCGGGGACCCCGGTGGGGAGACCCAGTACTTC; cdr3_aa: CASRGTSGDPGGETQYF
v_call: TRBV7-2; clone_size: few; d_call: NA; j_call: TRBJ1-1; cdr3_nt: TGTGCCAGCAGCCCGTCGAAGAACACTGAAGCTTTCTTT; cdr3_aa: CASSPSKNTEAFF
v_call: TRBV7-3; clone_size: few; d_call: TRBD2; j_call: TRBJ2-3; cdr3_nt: TGTGCCAGCAGCTCCAAGACTAGCGGGGTAACCGATACGCAGTATTTT; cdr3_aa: CASSSKTSGVTDTQYF
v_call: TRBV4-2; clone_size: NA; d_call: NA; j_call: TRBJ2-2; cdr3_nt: TGTGCCAGCAGCCAAGGGCTTTTGGCGGGCACCGGGGAGCTGTTTTTT; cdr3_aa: CASSQGLLAGTGELFF
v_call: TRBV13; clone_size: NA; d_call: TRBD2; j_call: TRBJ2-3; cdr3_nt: TGTGCCAGCAGCCGACCTCAGTTTGCTAGCGGGGGCACAGATACGCAGTATTTT; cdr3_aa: CASSRPQFASGGTDTQYF
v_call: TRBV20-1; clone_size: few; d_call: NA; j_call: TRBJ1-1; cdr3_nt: TGCAGTGCAGATTTGCCGAACACTGAAGCTTTCTTT; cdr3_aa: CSADLPNTEAFF
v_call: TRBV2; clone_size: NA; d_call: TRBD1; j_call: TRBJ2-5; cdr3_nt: TGTGCCAGCAGTGGCCGGGACAGGACCGAGACCCAGTACTTC; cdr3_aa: CASSGRDRTETQYF
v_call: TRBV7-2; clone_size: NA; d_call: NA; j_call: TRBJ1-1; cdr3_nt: TGTGCCTCCCTACGGACACAGAACACTGAAGCTTTCTTT; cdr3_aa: CASLRTQNTEAFF
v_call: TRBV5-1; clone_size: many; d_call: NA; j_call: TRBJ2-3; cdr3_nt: TGCGCCAGCAGCAGCCTGACAGAAGATACGCAGTATTTT; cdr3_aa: CASSSLTEDTQYF
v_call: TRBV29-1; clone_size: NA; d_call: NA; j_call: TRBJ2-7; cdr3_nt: TGCAGCGTTGTGTCGAGTTACGAGCAGTACTTC; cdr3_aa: CSVVSSYEQYF
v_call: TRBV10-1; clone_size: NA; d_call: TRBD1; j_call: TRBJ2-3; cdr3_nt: TGCGCCAGCAGTGAGGGACAGGGTGCAGATACGCAGTATTTT; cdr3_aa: CASSEGQGADTQYF
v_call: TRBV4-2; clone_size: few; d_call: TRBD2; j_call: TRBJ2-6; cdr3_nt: TGTGCCAGCAGCCAAGAAGCGGGGGTCGGGGCCAACGTCCTGACTTTC; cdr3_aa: CASSQEAGVGANVLTF
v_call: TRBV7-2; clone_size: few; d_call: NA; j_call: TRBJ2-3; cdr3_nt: TGTGCCAGCAGTGGGGTGGCAGATACGCAGTATTTT; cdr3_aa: CASSGVADTQYF
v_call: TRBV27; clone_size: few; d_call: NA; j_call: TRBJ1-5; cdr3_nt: TGTGCCAGCAGCCGACCGGGCTACAATCAGCCCCAGCATTTT; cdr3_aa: CASSRPGYNQPQHF
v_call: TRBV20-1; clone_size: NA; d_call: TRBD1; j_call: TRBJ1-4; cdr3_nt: TGCAGTGCTACCCGGACAGGGCCTGGTGAAAAACTGTTTTTT; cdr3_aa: CSATRTGPGEKLFF
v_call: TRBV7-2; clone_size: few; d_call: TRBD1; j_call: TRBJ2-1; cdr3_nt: TGTGCCAGCAGCCTCGACAGGGGTGGTGATGAGCAGTTCTTC; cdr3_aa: CASSLDRGGDEQFF
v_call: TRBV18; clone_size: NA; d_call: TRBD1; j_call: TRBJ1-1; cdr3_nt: TGTGCCAGCTCACCAAGACAGGGGGCGGCTATCACTGAAGCTTTCTTT; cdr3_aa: CASSPRQGAAITEAFF
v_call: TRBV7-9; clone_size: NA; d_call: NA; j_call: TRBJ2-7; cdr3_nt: TGTGCCAGCAGCTTAACTATGGGCGGGAAGCCCTACGAGCAGTACTTC; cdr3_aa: CASSLTMGGKPYEQYF
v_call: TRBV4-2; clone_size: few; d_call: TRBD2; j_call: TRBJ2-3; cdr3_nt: TGTGCCAGCAGCCAAGGGAAGCGGGGGGGCTTGGATACGCAGTATTTT; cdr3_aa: CASSQGKRGGLDTQYF
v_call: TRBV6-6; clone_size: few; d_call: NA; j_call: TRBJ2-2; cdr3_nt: TGTGCCAGCAGTCGCGAGGGGACTCCGAACACCGGGGAGCTGTTTTTT; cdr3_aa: CASSREGTPNTGELFF
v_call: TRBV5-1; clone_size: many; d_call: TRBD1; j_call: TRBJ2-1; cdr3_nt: TGCGCCAGCAGCCTCGCGACAGGGGCGGTATCCTACAATGAGCAGTTCTTC; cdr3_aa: CASSLATGAVSYNEQFF
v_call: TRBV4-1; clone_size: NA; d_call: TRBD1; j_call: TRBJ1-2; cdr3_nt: TGCGCCAGCAGCCAAGAGCCAGGGGGTAACTATGGCTACACCTTC; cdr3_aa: CASSQEPGGNYGYTF
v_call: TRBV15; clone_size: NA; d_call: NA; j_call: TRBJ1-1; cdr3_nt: TGTGCCACCAGATACGGGATGAGGAACACTGAAGCTTTCTTT; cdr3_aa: CATRYGMRNTEAFF
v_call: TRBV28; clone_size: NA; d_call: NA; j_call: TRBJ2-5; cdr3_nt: TGTGCCAGCAGTCTAACAACACCGGGCGAGACCCAGTACTTC; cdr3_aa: CASSLTTPGETQYF
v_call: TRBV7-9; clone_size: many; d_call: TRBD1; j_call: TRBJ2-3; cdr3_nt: TGTGCCAGCAGCTCGACAGGGAGCACAGATACGCAGTATTTT; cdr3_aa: CASSSTGSTDTQYF
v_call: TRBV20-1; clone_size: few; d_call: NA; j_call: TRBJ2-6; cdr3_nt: TGCAGTGCGGACCCTAGGAGCTCTGGGGCCAACGTCCTGACTTTC; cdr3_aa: CSADPRSSGANVLTF
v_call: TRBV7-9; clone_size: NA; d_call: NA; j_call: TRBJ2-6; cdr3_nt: TGTGCCAGCAGCCGCTCCTTTGCGGGCGGGCCGCCCTCTGGGGCCAACGTCCTGACTTTC; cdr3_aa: CASSRSFAGGPPSGANVLTF
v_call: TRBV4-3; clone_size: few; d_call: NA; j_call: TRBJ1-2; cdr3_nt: TGCGCCAGCAGCCAAGTACACGAGAGCTATGGCTACACCTTC; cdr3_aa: CASSQVHESYGYTF
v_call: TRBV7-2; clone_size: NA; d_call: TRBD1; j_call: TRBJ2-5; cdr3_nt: TGTGCCAGCAGCTTCCCACAGGGGCGCGAAGAGACCCAGTACTTC; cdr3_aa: CASSFPQGREETQYF
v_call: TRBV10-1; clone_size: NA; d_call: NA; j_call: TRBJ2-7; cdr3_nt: TGCGCCAGCAGTGATAGGGGCGAGCAGTACTTC; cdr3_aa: CASSDRGEQYF
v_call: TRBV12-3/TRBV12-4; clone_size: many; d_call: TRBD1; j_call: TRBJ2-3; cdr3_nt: TGTGCCAGCAGTCCCCGGGACAGGGGCACAGATACGCAGTATTTT; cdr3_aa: CASSPRDRGTDTQYF
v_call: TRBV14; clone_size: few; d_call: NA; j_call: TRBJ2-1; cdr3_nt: TGTGCCAGCGGGAACAATGAGCAGTTCTTC; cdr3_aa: CASGNNEQFF
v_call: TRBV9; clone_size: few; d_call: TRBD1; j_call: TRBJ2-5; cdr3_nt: TGTGCCAGCAGCTACACAGGGGGCATTGGGGAGACCCAGTACTTC; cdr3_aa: CASSYTGGIGETQYF
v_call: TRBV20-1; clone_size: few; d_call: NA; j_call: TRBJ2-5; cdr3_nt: TGCAGTGCTAGCTGGGGGGACGAGACCCAGTACTTC; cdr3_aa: CSASWGDETQYF
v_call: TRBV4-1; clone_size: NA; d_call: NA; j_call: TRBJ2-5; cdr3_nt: TGCGCCAGCAGCCACCGCCTCGGGACTTTTGAAGAGACCCAGTACTTC; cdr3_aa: CASSHRLGTFEETQYF
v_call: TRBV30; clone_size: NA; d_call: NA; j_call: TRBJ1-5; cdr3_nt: TGTGCCTGGAGTACGGGGACCTACCGCAGGCAGCCCCAGCATTTT; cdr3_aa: CAWSTGTYRRQPQHF
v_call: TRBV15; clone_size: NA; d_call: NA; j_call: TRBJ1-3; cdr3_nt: TGTGCCACCAGCAGAGATCCGGACAACCCTGGAAACACCATATATTTT; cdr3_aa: CATSRDPDNPGNTIYF
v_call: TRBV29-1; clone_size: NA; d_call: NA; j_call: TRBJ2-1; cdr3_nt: TGCAGCGCCCCCACCGACAGCAACAATGAGCAGTTCTTC; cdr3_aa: CSAPTDSNNEQFF
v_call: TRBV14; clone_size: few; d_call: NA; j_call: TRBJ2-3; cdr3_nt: TGTGCCAGCAGCCCCTTCGAAGGAGCGCAGTATTTT; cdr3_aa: CASSPFEGAQYF
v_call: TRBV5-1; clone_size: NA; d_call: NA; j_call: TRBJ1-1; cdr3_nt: TGCGCCAGCAGCATTACAGGGACCATGAACACTGAAGCTTTCTTT; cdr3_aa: CASSITGTMNTEAFF
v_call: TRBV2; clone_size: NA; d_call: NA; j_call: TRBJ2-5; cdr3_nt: TGTGCCAGCAGGAGGGGACCGGCGAGTGGGGCCCAGTACTTC; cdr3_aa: CASRRGPASGAQYF
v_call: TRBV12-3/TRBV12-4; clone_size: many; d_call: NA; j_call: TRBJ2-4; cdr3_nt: TGTGCCAGCAGTTTGGTTGGAGCCAAAAACATTCAGTACTTC; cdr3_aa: CASSLVGAKNIQYF
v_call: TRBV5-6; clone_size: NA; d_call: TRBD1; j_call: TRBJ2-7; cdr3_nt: TGTGCCAGCACTCGGAGGACAGGGGTAGGCTCCTACGAGCAGTACTTC; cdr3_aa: CASTRRTGVGSYEQYF
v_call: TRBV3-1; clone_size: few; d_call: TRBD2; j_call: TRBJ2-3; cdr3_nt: TGTGCCAGCAGTCTCTGGACTAGCGAGGTTACGCAGTATTTT; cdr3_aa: CASSLWTSEVTQYF
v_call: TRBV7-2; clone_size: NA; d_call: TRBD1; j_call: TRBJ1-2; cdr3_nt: TGTGCCAGCAGCCTACGGGGACAGGGAGTTAACTATGGCTACACCTTC; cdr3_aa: CASSLRGQGVNYGYTF
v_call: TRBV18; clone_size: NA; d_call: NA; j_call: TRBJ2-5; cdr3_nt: TGTGCCAGCTCACCTCTCCTACAAGAGACCCAGTACTTC; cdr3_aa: CASSPLLQETQYF
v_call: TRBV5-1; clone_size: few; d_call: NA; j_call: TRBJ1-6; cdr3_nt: TGCGCCAGCAGTTCGCAGAATTATAATTCACCCCTCCACTTT; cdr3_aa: CASSSQNYNSPLHF
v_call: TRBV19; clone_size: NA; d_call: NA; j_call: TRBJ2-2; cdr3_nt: TGTGCCAGTAGTACGATTAACACCGGGGAGCTGTTTTTT; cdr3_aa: CASSTINTGELFF
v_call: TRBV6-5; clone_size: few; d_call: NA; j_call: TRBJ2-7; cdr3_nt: TGTGCCAGCAGTTACTCGTCAGGGATAAACGAGCAGTACTTC; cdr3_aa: CASSYSSGINEQYF